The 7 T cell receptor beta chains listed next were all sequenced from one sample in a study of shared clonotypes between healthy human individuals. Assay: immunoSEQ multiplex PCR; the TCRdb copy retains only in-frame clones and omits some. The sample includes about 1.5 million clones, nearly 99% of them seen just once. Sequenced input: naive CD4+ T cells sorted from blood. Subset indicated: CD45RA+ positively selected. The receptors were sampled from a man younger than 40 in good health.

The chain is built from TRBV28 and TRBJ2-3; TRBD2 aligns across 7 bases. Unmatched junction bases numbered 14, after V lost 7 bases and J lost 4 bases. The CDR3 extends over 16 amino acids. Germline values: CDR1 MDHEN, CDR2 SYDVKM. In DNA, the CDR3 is TGTGCCAGCAACCCTTACGGTAGGCTAGCGGCAGATACGCAGTATTTT. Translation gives CASNPYGRLAADTQYF. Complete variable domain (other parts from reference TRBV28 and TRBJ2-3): DVKVTQSSRYLVKRTGEKVFLECVQDMDHENMFWYRQDPGLGLRLIYFSYDVKMKEKGDIPEGYSVSREKKERFSLILESASTNQTSMYLCASNPYGRLAADTQYFGPGTRLTVL.

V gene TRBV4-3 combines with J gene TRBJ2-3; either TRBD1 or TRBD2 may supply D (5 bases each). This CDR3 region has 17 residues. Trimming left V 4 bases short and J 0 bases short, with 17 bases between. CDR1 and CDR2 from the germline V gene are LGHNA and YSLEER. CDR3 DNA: TGCGCCAGCAGCCGCCAATCATTCGGGGCGAGCACAGATACGCAGTATTTT. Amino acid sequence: CASSRQSFGASTDTQYF.

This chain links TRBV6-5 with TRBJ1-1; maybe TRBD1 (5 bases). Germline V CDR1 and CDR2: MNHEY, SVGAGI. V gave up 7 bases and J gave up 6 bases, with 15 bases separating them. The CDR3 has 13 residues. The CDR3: CASTHPWGSEAFF. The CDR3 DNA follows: TGTGCCAGCACCCACCCGTGGGGGTCTGAAGCTTTCTTT.

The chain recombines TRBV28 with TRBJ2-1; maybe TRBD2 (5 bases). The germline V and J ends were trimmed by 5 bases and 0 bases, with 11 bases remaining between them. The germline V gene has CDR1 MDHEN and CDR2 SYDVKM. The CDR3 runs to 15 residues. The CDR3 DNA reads TGTGCCAGCAGTATCCGGGGTTTCTCCTACAATGAGCAGTTCTTC. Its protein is CASSIRGFSYNEQFF. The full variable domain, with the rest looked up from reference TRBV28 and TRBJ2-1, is DVKVTQSSRYLVKRTGEKVFLECVQDMDHENMFWYRQDPGLGLRLIYFSYDVKMKEKGDIPEGYSVSREKKERFSLILESASTNQTSMYLCASSIRGFSYNEQFFGPGTRLTVL.

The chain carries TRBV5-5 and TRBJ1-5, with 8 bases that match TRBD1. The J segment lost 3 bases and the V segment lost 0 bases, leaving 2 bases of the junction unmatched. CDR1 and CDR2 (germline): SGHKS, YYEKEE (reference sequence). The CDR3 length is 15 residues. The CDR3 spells CASSLAGGDNQPQHF. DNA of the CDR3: TGTGCCAGCAGCTTGGCAGGGGGCGACAATCAGCCCCAGCATTTT.

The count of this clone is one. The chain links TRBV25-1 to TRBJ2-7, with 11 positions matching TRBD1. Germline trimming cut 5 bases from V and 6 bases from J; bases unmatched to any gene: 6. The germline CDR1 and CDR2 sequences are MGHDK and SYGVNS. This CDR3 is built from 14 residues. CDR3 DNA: TGTGCCAGCAGTTTCGGGACAGGGGGTACCGAGCAGTACTTC. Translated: CASSFGTGGTEQYF.

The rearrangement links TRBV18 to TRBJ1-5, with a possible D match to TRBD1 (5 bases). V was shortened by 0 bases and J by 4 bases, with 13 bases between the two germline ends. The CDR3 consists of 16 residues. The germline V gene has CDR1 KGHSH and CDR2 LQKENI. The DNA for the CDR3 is TGTGCCAGCTCACCACCGGACGGGGGAGAAAATCAGCCCCAGCATTTT. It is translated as CASSPPDGGENQPQHF.